This T cell receptor beta chain was recovered during a study of shared clonotypes between healthy human individuals. In the study overall: Used for every donor were three CD4 naive, three CD4 memory, two CD8 naive and one CD8 memory plate.

As for this clone: Its antigen is still unknown.

The V gene's germline CDR1 is SGHTA and CDR2 FQGNSA. The CDR3 consists of 13 residues. The V segment lost 4 bases and the J segment 8 bases; nucleotides outside the gene matches: 6. Per the original methods: Junction-only sequences without quality scores were provided by ImmunoSEQ, so filtering was different. Repertoires were generated with immunoSEQ multiplex PCR, while TCRdb's copy carries only in-frame clones and drops some. V, J and clone size were drawn from that table, and D and trimming were deduced from the DNA. The top ten hold 0.13% of the sample, which has around 2,000,000 clones, about 95% seen once. The study's findings and limits: Among a handful of donors, approximately 5% of naive CD4 clonotypes were found in common. The study generally estimated greater richness for naive than memory subsets.

The chain couples TRBV7-2 to TRBJ1-2; 8 bases align to TRBD1. The source is a man in his late teens or twenties in good health. Sequences were obtained from naive CD4+ T cells sorted from blood. The subset denotes: CD45RA+ positively selected. The CDR3 DNA follows: TGTGCCAGCAGCTCCTCAACAGGGGGAGGCTACACCTTC. This sequence encodes CASSSSTGGGYTF.